This TCR beta chain was sequenced during a study of blood T cell repertoires in COVID-19. Whole-study context: COVID-19 samples from acute and convalescent phases originated in the United States, Italy and Spain. PBMCs, B-cell-depleted T cells, or T cells provided the cDNA or gDNA that made up the material.

Original data processing: The authors estimated nucleated cell counts from reference gene primer amplification. Measured with immunoSEQ multiplex PCR; TCRdb has only the in-frame clones, and not every one. V and J calls and clone size are those listed in that table; D and trimming were worked out from the DNA. This sample has hundreds of thousands of clones; under 90% occur once, and the top ten carry 5.9%. Germline CDR1 and CDR2: SGHKS and YYEKEE (reference sequence). The CDR3 covers 15 residues. V trimming: 2 bases; J trimming: 4 bases; junction bases outside the gene matches: 5. The sequence was obtained from a man aged 80 or over with acute or convalescent COVID-19. The gene calls are TRBV5-5 and TRBJ2-7; 11 bases are shared with TRBD1. The sequenced sample was peripheral blood. The CDR3 DNA reads as TGTGCCAGCAGCTTTGGGGACAGGGGGTATTACGAGCAGTACTTC. As protein: CASSFGDRGYYEQYF.